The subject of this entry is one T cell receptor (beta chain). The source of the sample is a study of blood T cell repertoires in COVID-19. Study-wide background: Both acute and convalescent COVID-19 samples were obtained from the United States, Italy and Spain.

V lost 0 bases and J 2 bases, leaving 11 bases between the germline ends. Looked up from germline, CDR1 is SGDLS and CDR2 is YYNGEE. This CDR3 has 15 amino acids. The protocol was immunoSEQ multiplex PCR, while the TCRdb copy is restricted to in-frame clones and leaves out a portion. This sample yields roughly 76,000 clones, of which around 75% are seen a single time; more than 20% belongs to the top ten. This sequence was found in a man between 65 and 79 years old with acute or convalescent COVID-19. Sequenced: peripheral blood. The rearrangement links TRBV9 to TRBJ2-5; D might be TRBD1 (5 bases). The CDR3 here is CASSVEGKGQETQYF. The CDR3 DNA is TGTGCCAGCAGCGTAGAGGGAAAGGGGCAAGAGACCCAGTACTTC.